What follows are 9 T cell receptor beta chains derived from one specimen sequenced in a study of OX40 agonist ivuxolimab in advanced cancers. TCRdb's copy holds only in-frame clones and misses some; the assay was immunoSEQ multiplex PCR. This table has about 94,000 clones, about nine tenths appearing once. This sample comprised CD4+ or CD8+ T cells sorted from blood, obtained in a trial of the OX40 agonist ivuxolimab. The receptors stem from an adult with an advanced solid tumor such as melanoma, head and neck, liver or kidney cancer.

V gene TRBV6-4 combines with J gene TRBJ2-1, with TRBD2 identical over 8 bases. The CDR3 runs 16 residues. V shed 3 bases, J shed 8 bases, and the junction held 12 bases outside the gene matches. The germline V gene has CDR1 MRHNA and CDR2 SNTAGT. As DNA, the CDR3 is TGTGCCAGCAGTGATCCCTTCGGGGGGGGCCGAGATGAGCAGTTCTTC. Protein sequence: CASSDPFGGGRDEQFF.

This chain uses TRBV11-1 with TRBJ2-3; 8 positions match TRBD2. Germline V gene data show CDR1 as SGHAT and CDR2 as FQDESV (reference sequence). The junction had 3 bases not matched to a gene; V was cut back by 5 bases and J by 2 bases. CDR3 length: 14 amino acids. The CDR3 nucleotides read TGTGCCAGCAGCCCGGGGGGGAACACAGATACGCAGTATTTT. Translating it yields CASSPGGNTDTQYF.

This chain uses TRBV6-5 with TRBJ2-3, with no clear D. Deletions cut 3 bases from V and 3 bases from J, with 13 bases between. This CDR3 region has 15 residues. Germline V gene sequence: CDR1 MNHEY, CDR2 SVGAGI. The CDR3 loop reads CASSYYPDGTDTQYF. The CDR3 DNA is TGTGCCAGCAGTTATTACCCGGACGGTACAGATACGCAGTATTTT.

The chain uses TRBV9 and TRBJ2-7; possibly TRBD1 or TRBD2 for D (5 bases each). The V and J ends lost 4 bases and 0 bases respectively, with 14 bases between them. The CDR3 sequence is 15 residues long. Germline CDR1 reads SGDLS; CDR2 reads YYNGEE. This chain's CDR3 is CASSPRDPSSYEQYF. In nucleotides, the CDR3 is TGTGCCAGCAGCCCACGGGACCCGAGCTCCTACGAGCAGTACTTC.

The chain links TRBV18 to TRBJ1-3; the D gene is possibly TRBD1 (6 bases). Germline V gene lookup returns CDR1 KGHSH and CDR2 LQKENI. The CDR3 spans 18 residues. V was trimmed by 3 bases and J by 2 bases, leaving 20 bases between them. The CDR3 here is CASSPSGLGRGAGNTIYF. CDR3 bases: TGTGCCAGCTCACCGAGTGGGTTGGGCAGGGGAGCTGGAAACACCATATATTTT.

This clone was recorded only once. The CDR3 DNA is TGTGCCAGCAGGGATCATGGTGAAAAACTGTTTTTT. Translating gives CASRDHGEKLFF. The V gene is TRBV27, the J gene TRBJ1-4, with unresolved D. CDR1 is MNHEY and CDR2 is SMNVEV in the germline V gene (reference sequence). The ends were cut back, 6 bases at V and 7 bases at J, with 9 bases in the middle. This CDR3 is 12 amino acids long.

This clone was observed a single time. The chain joins TRBV5-6 to TRBJ1-1; 7 positions match TRBD1. The CDR3 runs to 12 residues. V shed 4 bases and J 10 bases; nucleotides not matched to a gene: 7. Germline values: CDR1 SGHDT, CDR2 YYEEEE. CDR3 in DNA: TGTGCCAGCAGCCCACGACAGGGTTCAGCTTTCTTT. This encodes CASSPRQGSAFF.

The rearrangement links TRBV11-2 to TRBJ1-1; possibly TRBD1 for D (6 bases). The germline CDR1 and CDR2 sequences are SGHAT and FQNNGV. The V and J ends lost 5 bases and 4 bases respectively, with 20 bases between them. The CDR3 contains 16 residues. CDR3 loop: CASSQRGGLGSTEAFF. The DNA of the CDR3 is TGTGCCAGCAGCCAAAGAGGGGGGCTGGGGAGCACTGAAGCTTTCTTT.

The chain couples TRBV29-1 to TRBJ1-1, with 7 bases aligning to TRBD1. The CDR3 runs to 11 residues. The junction had 6 bases not matched to a gene; V was cut back by 4 bases and J by 10 bases. The germline gives CDR1 SQVTM, CDR2 ANQGSEA. The CDR3: CSVGIQGRAFF. The CDR3 DNA reads TGCAGCGTTGGGATACAGGGGCGAGCTTTCTTT.